This is a list of T cell receptor beta chains from one sample in a study of CD8 T cells in Susac syndrome. MiXCR, run by TCRdb on the immunoSEQ multiplex PCR reads, gives a single entry per CDR3 protein. The profile shows about 90,000 distinct CDR3 sequences, about 93% of them singletons. The sequenced sample consisted of CD8+ T cells from PBMCs. These receptors were taken from a human donor in good health. Both conserved end residues are part of each CDR3. Each record gives: V gene, CDR3 protein.

v_gene: TRBV3-1
CDR3aa: CASSQLLSSYNEQFF

v_gene: TRBV10-3
CDR3aa: CAISAQIREPYNEQFF

v_gene: TRBV14
CDR3aa: CASSQAGIHGYTF

v_gene: TRBV9
CDR3aa: CASKEFSGNTIYF

v_gene: TRBV5-6
CDR3aa: CASSLSNRTGPGDTF

v_gene: TRBV4-1
CDR3aa: CASSQDRYSNQPQHF

v_gene: TRBV29-1
CDR3aa: CSAPIGGTIYF

v_gene: TRBV24-1
CDR3aa: CATPRELAGNEQFF

v_gene: TRBV14
CDR3aa: CASSQGRHQPQHF

v_gene: TRBV6-2/TRBV6-3
CDR3aa: CASSPGTEVYEQYF

v_gene: TRBV5-6
CDR3aa: CASSLKGLGYTF

v_gene: TRBV4-1
CDR3aa: CASSQAGVDYAYTF

v_gene: TRBV4-1
CDR3aa: CASSQAPPGLGSYNEQFF

v_gene: TRBV7-2
CDR3aa: CASSPDSGTEAYEQYF

v_gene: TRBV28
CDR3aa: CASSPDRGGKETQYF

v_gene: TRBV18
CDR3aa: CASSPRKGLRSTDTQYF

v_gene: TRBV4-1
CDR3aa: CASSQGGIVGYNEQFF

v_gene: TRBV19
CDR3aa: CASSIGRYTGELFF

v_gene: TRBV7-2
CDR3aa: CASSWGSEGGYEQYF

v_gene: TRBV11-1
CDR3aa: CASSLSPGLNTGELFF

v_gene: TRBV29-1
CDR3aa: CSVEEGHANTGELFF

v_gene: TRBV12-3/TRBV12-4
CDR3aa: CASSYTGNSPLHF

v_gene: TRBV4-1
CDR3aa: CASSQTAGGLTDTQYF

v_gene: TRBV6-5
CDR3aa: CASSYGEGSGGYTF

v_gene: TRBV19
CDR3aa: CASTPTEGYTGELFF

v_gene: TRBV7-9
CDR3aa: CASSFQGFQETQYF

v_gene: TRBV12-3/TRBV12-4
CDR3aa: CASSLASGGAPANTGELFF

v_gene: TRBV14
CDR3aa: CASGVYETGDTEAFF

v_gene: TRBV29-1
CDR3aa: CSVEEDRGRGGYTF

v_gene: TRBV5-1
CDR3aa: CASSLVGLSSYEQYF

v_gene: TRBV5-1
CDR3aa: CASSPRTGATNTEAFF

v_gene: TRBV7-9
CDR3aa: CASSPTTGGFNGQFF

v_gene: TRBV6-5
CDR3aa: CASSYGDREGYEQYF

v_gene: TRBV12-3/TRBV12-4
CDR3aa: CASSFRRGRMAEAFF

v_gene: TRBV2
CDR3aa: CASTLGGPLSNTGELFF

v_gene: TRBV20-1
CDR3aa: CSARDTRWSSYEQYF

v_gene: TRBV29-1
CDR3aa: CSVEDGTTYEQYF

v_gene: TRBV7-6
CDR3aa: CASSLADSSYEQYF

v_gene: TRBV7-8
CDR3aa: CASSFSLTDTQYF

v_gene: TRBV9
CDR3aa: CASSVGGRATEAFF

v_gene: TRBV29-1
CDR3aa: CSVGGDTSYEQYF

v_gene: TRBV5-4
CDR3aa: CASTRLGGHKGTDTQYF

v_gene: TRBV7-2
CDR3aa: CASSDGAYEQYF

v_gene: TRBV29-1
CDR3aa: CSVEENRGPHTEAFF

v_gene: TRBV7-2
CDR3aa: CASSLGGTANEKLFF